This T cell receptor (beta chain) is from a study of T-cell reconstitution after alpha-beta-depleted transplantation in children. In its sample, this clonotype was seen once. The CDR3 is 15 residues long. Germline assignment: CDR1 MDHEN and CDR2 SYDVKM. V was clipped by 2 bases and J by 4 bases, with 11 bases between them. Library preparation (for TCRbeta) was performed with unique molecular identifiers. TCRdb passed the PCR reads through MiXCR, listing each CDR3 protein once. The sample consists of about 980,000 distinct CDR3 sequences, 25% to 35% of them appearing once. Specimen: PBMCs, mostly from graft donor cells, collected 360 days after TCRalphabeta/CD19-depleted stem cell transplant. The clonotype was recovered from a boy less than two years old who had a stem cell transplant for SCID, so the T cells may come from the graft donor. The rearrangement uses TRBV28 and TRBJ2-2, with TRBD2 as a possible D gene (6 bases). This CDR3 reads CASSLRIAATGELFF. DNA for the CDR3: TGTGCCAGCAGTTTAAGAATAGCGGCCACCGGGGAGCTGTTTTTT.